This TCR beta chain emerged from a study of shared clonotypes between healthy human individuals. Study-level results: Across four donors, naive CD4 shared about 5%, naive CD8 under 4%, memory CD4 2% to 2.5%, memory CD8 more than 0.35%. A reduction in generation probabilities was seen for non-shared clonotypes relative to those shared by all four donors.

This table comes from immunoSEQ multiplex PCR, and its TCRdb copy is limited to in-frame clones, with some not included. Of around 1.9 million clones listed, 90% to 95% are singletons. A note on this clone: No antigen is known for it.

The CDR3 loop spans 14 amino acids. Trimming cost V 2 bases and J 2 bases; bases outside gene matches: 2. In germline, CDR1 is MGHRA, CDR2 YSYEKL. Naive CD8 populations comprised CD45RO-negative cells positively selected for CCR7, excluding terminally differentiated effector memory CD45RA+ cells. This clonotype originated in a man aged 18-30 years in good health. Some clones in this sample may be carry-over from other donors' samples. The sequenced material came from naive CD8+ T cells from PBMCs. The chain recombines TRBV4-1 with TRBJ2-5, with TRBD2 matching over 7 bases. CDR3 coding DNA: TGCGCCAGCAGCCAACGCGGGGGTCAAGAGACCCAGTACTTC. Its translation: CASSQRGGQETQYF.